The 28 T cell receptor beta chains given below trace back to one sample, sequenced in a study of identical twins. MiXCR was run by TCRdb on the 5' RACE reads, yielding one entry per CDR3 protein. The table lists about 470,000 distinct CDR3 sequences, roughly 24% of them singletons. The sample also formed part of further work on T cells expressing NK-cell markers.

The sequenced sample was CD4+ T cells sorted from blood. All receptors derive from a woman between 18 and 29 years old in good health.

CDR3 in DNA: TGTGCCAGCAGTCCCAGGGGGGCGGAGACCCAGTACTTC. Amino acid sequence: CASSPRGAETQYF. The chain couples TRBV7-3 to TRBJ2-5, with a tentative D call TRBD1 (7 bases). The CDR3 is made up of 13 amino acids. The germline V and J ends were trimmed by 6 bases and 5 bases, with 13 bases remaining between them. Germline V gene data show CDR1 as SGHTA and CDR2 as FQGTGA.

This chain links TRBV7-8 with TRBJ2-2; 7 positions match TRBD1. The CDR3 is 15 amino acids. The ends lost 5 bases at V and 1 base at J; junction bases unmatched: 4. Germline V gene data show CDR1 as SGHVS and CDR2 as FQNEAQ. The CDR3 region has the DNA TGTGCCAGCAGCCGACAGGGTCAGAACACCGGGGAGCTGTTTTTT. It translates to CASSRQGQNTGELFF.

This chain uses TRBV13 with TRBJ2-3, with a possible D match to TRBD2 (6 bases). This CDR3 is built from 17 residues. The germline CDR1 and CDR2 sequences are PRHDT and FYEKMQ (reference sequence). V lost 3 bases and J lost 4, with 20 bases in between. CDR3 sequence (DNA): TGTGCCAGCAGCTTTATGGCCAGTGGGACTCGCCCAGATACGCAGTATTTT. Translation: CASSFMASGTRPDTQYF.

V gene TRBV11-2 combines with J gene TRBJ2-3; no firm D call. The V end was cut by 1 base, the J end by 5 bases, with 7 bases between. This CDR3 contains 13 residues. Germline V gives CDR1 SGHAT, CDR2 FQNNGV. CDR3 amino acids: CASSLGPKDTQYF. As DNA, the CDR3 is TGTGCCAGCAGCTTAGGACCGAAAGATACGCAGTATTTT. The complete variable domain, with remaining parts taken from reference TRBV11-2 and TRBJ2-3, reads EAGVAQSPRYKIIEKRQSVAFWCNPISGHATLYWYQQILGQGPKLLIQFQNNGVVDDSQLPKDRFSAERLKGVDSTLKIQPAKLEDSAVYLCASSLGPKDTQYFGPGTRLTVL.

This clonotype turned up a few times. The rearrangement joins TRBV7-2 to TRBJ2-1, with D perhaps TRBD2 (5 bases). CDR3 size: 12 residues. V lost 5 bases to trimming and J lost 13 bases, with 15 bases between them. Germline-derived CDR1 and CDR2 are SGHTA and FQGNSA. For the CDR3, the DNA is TGTGCCAGCAGCACAGACTATCCAAAACAGTTCTTC. Translation: CASSTDYPKQFF.

In this sample, this clonotype turned up a few times. The V call is TRBV5-1, the J call TRBJ1-2; no clear D gene. Germline CDR1 and CDR2: SGHRS and YFSETQ. The CDR3 has 13 residues. Trimming shortened V by 3 bases and J by 2 bases, and 8 bases separated the two germline ends. The CDR3 DNA is TGCGCCAGCAGCTCTTCGGGGAACTATGGCTACACCTTC. Its translation: CASSSSGNYGYTF.

This clonotype was recorded a few times. V is TRBV10-3 and J is TRBJ1-1, with D possibly TRBD1 on 5 matching bases. The CDR3 spans 12 residues. Germline assignment: CDR1 ENHRY and CDR2 SYGVKD. The V gene lost 2 bases and the J gene lost 4 bases, with 5 bases spanning the gap. The chain's CDR3 is CAISERGTEAFF. For the CDR3, the DNA is TGTGCCATCAGTGAGAGGGGCACTGAAGCTTTCTTT.

This clonotype has ten or more counts. The chain uses TRBV5-1 and TRBJ1-1; TRBD1 is a possible D gene (5 bases). The germline V and J ends were trimmed by 4 bases and 1 base, with 17 bases remaining between them. The V gene's germline CDR1 is SGHRS and CDR2 YFSETQ. CDR3 length: 16 residues. The CDR3 DNA reads TGCGCCAGCAGCCCCCGTGGGGGGGGAAGGAACACTGAAGCTTTCTTT. Amino acids: CASSPRGGGRNTEAFF.

The CDR3 loop is CATGTGSTGELFF. The CDR3 coding sequence is TGTGCCACCGGGACGGGAAGTACCGGGGAGCTGTTTTTT. This rearrangement joins TRBV10-3 to TRBJ2-2, with D possibly being TRBD1 or TRBD2 (5 bases each). Germline assignment: CDR1 ENHRY and CDR2 SYGVKD. This CDR3 has 13 residues. Between the trimmed V and J ends, which lost 10 bases and 5 bases, there was a span of 14 bases.

V and J are TRBV11-2 and TRBJ2-2, with TRBD2 identical over 8 bases. The CDR3 loop spans 16 amino acids. The J segment lost 7 bases and the V segment lost 5 bases, leaving 12 bases of the junction unmatched. Germline-derived CDR1 and CDR2 are SGHAT and FQNNGV. The CDR3 DNA reads as TGTGCCAGCAGCCTAGGGGTGACTAGCGTTATCGGGGAGCTGTTTTTT. Translated: CASSLGVTSVIGELFF.

This chain connects TRBV12-5 to TRBJ2-2; D uncertain. Germline V CDR1 and CDR2: LGHNT, FRNRAP. Trimming stripped 2 bases from V and 2 bases from J, with 0 bases between. CDR3 length: 12 residues. CDR3 DNA: TGTGCTAGTGGTTTGAACACCGGGGAGCTGTTTTTT. This sequence encodes CASGLNTGELFF.

This chain connects TRBV7-7 to TRBJ2-1; D is perhaps TRBD1 or TRBD2 (5 bases each). CDR1 and CDR2 (germline): SSHAT, FNYEAQ (reference sequence). The CDR3 length is 13 residues. Trimming took 1 base from V and 6 from J, leaving 7 bases between them. The CDR3 sequence: CASSLGDVNEQFF. CDR3 sequence (DNA): TGTGCCAGCAGCTTAGGGGACGTCAATGAGCAGTTCTTC.

This clonotype has more than one count but fewer than ten. The V gene is TRBV6-1, the J gene TRBJ2-2, with 12 bases fitting TRBD2. CDR1 and CDR2 from the germline V gene are MNHNS and SASEGT. The length of the CDR3 is 17 residues. Germline trimming cut 7 bases from V and 4 bases from J; bases unmatched to any gene: 10. The CDR3 region has the DNA TGTGCCAGCACACGACTAGCGGGGGATCGGGGCACCGGGGAGCTGTTTTTT. This translates into CASTRLAGDRGTGELFF.

This clonotype came up many times. This chain connects TRBV9 to TRBJ1-1, with D possibly being TRBD1 (6 bases). The CDR3 spans 16 residues. Trimming removed 4 bases from V and 1 base from J, with 17 bases in between. From germline, CDR1 is SGDLS and CDR2 YYNGEE. Here the CDR3 DNA reads TGTGCCAGCAGCAGGGGGGGGGCCCAGGGGAACACTGAAGCTTTCTTT. Protein: CASSRGGAQGNTEAFF.

As concerns this clonotype: Germline and junction disagree at one end, which may indicate a read error. The chain carries TRBV20-1 and TRBJ1-1; 7 bases agree with TRBD1. This CDR3 region has 13 residues. Germline CDR1 DFQATT, CDR2 SNEGSKA (reference sequence). For the CDR3, the DNA is TGCAGAGCTAGGGAGGGGGCGAGGACTGAAGCTTTCTTT. It specifies CRAREGARTEAFF.

This chain connects TRBV27 to TRBJ1-4; TRBD1 aligns across 12 bases. Looked up from germline, CDR1 is MNHEY and CDR2 is SMNVEV (reference sequence). J was trimmed by 10 bases and V by 9 bases; bases with no gene match: 9. The CDR3 consists of 14 residues. CDR3 bases: TGTGCCAGTAGGGGGACAGGGGGCGCAGGAAAACTGTTTTTT. This codes for CASRGTGGAGKLFF.

Relative to its sample, this clonotype is medium-sized. The V gene is TRBV20-1, the J gene TRBJ2-1; TRBD2 matches at 16 bases. CDR1 and CDR2 (germline): DFQATT, SNEGSKA (reference sequence). V lost 6 bases and J lost 5; bases outside the gene matches: 4. The CDR3 length is 15 residues. CDR3 in amino acids: CSAGTSGRADNEQFF. In DNA, the CDR3 is TGCAGTGCCGGGACTAGCGGGAGGGCGGACAATGAGCAGTTCTTC.

This clonotype was observed at least ten times. The gene calls are TRBV12-3 or TRBV12-4 and TRBJ1-1; the match to TRBD1 covers 8 bases. With V trimmed by 7 bases and J by 3 bases, 7 bases remained unmatched. The length of the CDR3 is 14 residues. The CDR3 sequence is CASTNRGMDTEAFF. The CDR3 DNA reads as TGTGCCAGCACCAACAGGGGGATGGACACTGAAGCTTTCTTT.

The V gene is TRBV15, the J gene TRBJ2-6; 7 bases line up with TRBD2. CDR3 length equals 16 residues. Looked up from germline, CDR1 is LNHNV and CDR2 is YYDKDF (reference sequence). Unmatched junction bases numbered 4, after V lost 4 bases and J lost 1 base. CDR3 protein: CATSKGRESGANVLTF. The CDR3 DNA reads TGTGCCACCAGCAAGGGGCGGGAGTCTGGGGCCAACGTCCTGACTTTC.

The rearrangement joins TRBV9 to TRBJ2-5; maybe TRBD1 (8 bases). Trimming pared 3 bases from V and 5 bases from J, leaving 14 bases between. The germline V gene encodes CDR1 SGDLS and CDR2 YYNGEE. The CDR3 covers 14 residues. CDR3 loop: CASSGTGRGETQYF. CDR3 sequence (DNA): TGTGCCAGCAGCGGGACAGGGAGGGGGGAGACCCAGTACTTC.

This clonotype was counted at least ten times. The V gene is TRBV12-3 or TRBV12-4, the J gene TRBJ2-4; D possibly uses TRBD1 or TRBD2 (6 bases each). This CDR3 is 14 amino acids long. The V end was cut by 3 bases, the J end by 1 base, with 7 bases between. The CDR3 loop reads CASSLGGAKNIQYF. As DNA, the CDR3 is TGTGCCAGCAGTTTGGGGGGCGCCAAAAACATTCAGTACTTC.

This clonotype was detected ten times or more. The CDR3 protein is CASSSNWGADGYTF. For the CDR3, the DNA is TGTGCCAGCAGCTCGAATTGGGGCGCGGACGGCTACACCTTC. This chain links TRBV7-8 with TRBJ1-2; D is perhaps TRBD1 (5 bases). Deletions cut 4 bases from V and 8 bases from J, with 17 bases between. Germline CDR1 is SGHVS and CDR2 is FQNEAQ. The CDR3 covers 14 residues.

This clonotype was seen repeatedly, ten times or more. The chain employs TRBV12-3 or TRBV12-4 and TRBJ1-2; D ambiguous. The CDR3 is made up of 12 amino acids. V lost 6 bases, J lost 1 base, and 6 bases lay in between. CDR3 nucleotide sequence: TGTGCCAGCAGGACGGTTAACTATGGCTACACCTTC. Protein product: CASRTVNYGYTF.

In its sample, this clonotype was seen once. The chain uses TRBV30 and TRBJ2-7; the D gene is possibly TRBD2 (7 bases). Germline CDR1 reads GTSNPN; CDR2 reads SVGIG (reference sequence). The CDR3 sequence is 14 residues long. V lost 0 bases and J lost 2, with 11 bases in between. This CDR3 is CAWSVGGGTYEQYF. In DNA form, the CDR3 reads TGTGCCTGGAGTGTAGGGGGGGGGACCTACGAGCAGTACTTC.

CDR3 region: CASSRYRVGEQYF. The CDR3 DNA sequence: TGTGCCAGCAGCCGATACAGGGTCGGGGAGCAGTACTTC. The chain uses TRBV6-1 and TRBJ2-7; TRBD1 might be the D (6 bases). The CDR3 spans 13 residues. V dropped 6 bases and J dropped 7 bases, with 16 bases sitting between them. Per the germline V gene, CDR1 is MNHNS and CDR2 is SASEGT.

The V gene is TRBV19, the J gene TRBJ2-3, with 12 bases that match TRBD1. The germline V gene has CDR1 LNHDA and CDR2 SQIVND (reference sequence). With 5 bases clipped from V and 4 bases from J, the junction kept 10 bases outside the gene matches. This CDR3 comprises 17 residues. CDR3 DNA sequence: TGTGCCAGTAGTCCGGGACAGGGGGCCCAAGGAGCAGATACGCAGTATTTT. It translates to CASSPGQGAQGADTQYF.

The gene calls are TRBV12-3 or TRBV12-4 and TRBJ2-1; 12 bases agree with TRBD2. V was pared by 5 bases and J by 0 bases, with 8 bases of the junction left unmatched. The CDR3 runs to 18 residues. The CDR3 spells CASSTLAGGQSSYNEQFF. The CDR3, as DNA: TGTGCCAGCAGTACACTAGCGGGGGGCCAAAGCTCCTACAATGAGCAGTTCTTC.

This clonotype was seen a few times. The chain joins TRBV6-5 to TRBJ2-7; possibly TRBD2 for D (6 bases). This CDR3 has 12 residues. V was cut by 5 bases and J by 4 bases, with 9 bases left in between. Per the germline V gene, CDR1 is MNHEY and CDR2 is SVGAGI. The CDR3 coding sequence is TGTGCCAGCAGTAAGGACTATTACGAGCAGTACTTC. Amino acid sequence: CASSKDYYEQYF.